This TCR beta chain emerged from a study of regulatory T cells in long-lasting Graves disease listed by TCRdb under 2021. With respect to the entire study: In the newly diagnosed Graves' disease group, patients had been taking antithyroid drugs for less than 3 months. The study took place in China and was registered as a clinical trial. Patients with persistent Graves' disease were compared with patients with newly diagnosed Graves' disease using TCR sequencing and RNA sequencing of peripheral blood. TCR sequencing covered some 13 persistent and some 20 newly diagnosed Graves' disease patients, 33 samples in total.

Overall study results and their limits: Persistent patients shared more public clonotypes among themselves (2,741) than newly diagnosed patients did (more than 850). Persistent Graves' disease patients showed lower TCR Shannon entropy and fewer highly expanded clones than newly diagnosed patients, suggesting clonal expansion. Only the TCR beta chain was sequenced and analyzed. The authors noted that the small sample size was a limitation that may lower accuracy. TRBV28, TRBJ1-2 and TRBJ2-5 were preferentially used in persistent disease, while TRBV20-1 and TRBJ2-1 were favored in newly diagnosed disease. Because the primary lesion, thyroid tissue, could not be accessed, the study looked at peripheral blood alone.

Libraries were prepared through multiplex PCR. The sequencing machine was an Illumina HiSeq 4000. To build TCR beta libraries, CDR3 regions were amplified by Arm-PCR using iRepertoire HTBI primers. Before sequencing, the PCR products went through gel purification. The paper's data handling went like this. Gene usage analysis of CDR3 amino acid clonotypes used the 55 to 80 TRBV and more than 13 TRBJ segments found across samples. COPE and FqMerger were used to merge filtered high-quality paired reads into contigs. BLAST was used to align contigs to IMGT TRBV, TRBD and TRBJ reference genes, and CDR3 was defined according to IMGT. Clonotypes above 0.1% frequency were classified as highly expanded clones. Shannon entropy was used to measure repertoire diversity, and the Gini coefficient was used to measure V-J evenness. A clonotype found in more than one individual was treated as public. Starting from the raw public reads, TCRdb applied fastp trimming at Q25, assembled clones with MiXCR and retained in-frame beta chains. Rows are combined by CDR3 protein, so each entry shows the most common genes and DNA. TCRdb's processing, not the authors' own work, is the source of the V and J calls. This sample comprises roughly 380,000 distinct CDR3 sequences, roughly 17% of them detected only once. Roughly 27% of the sample lies in the top ten.

Cut back by 0 bases and 6 bases, the V and J ends lie 27 bases apart. CDR1 is given as SGHTA and CDR2 as FQGNSA, both from the germline V gene. The CDR3 goes from the cysteine to the phenylalanine over 20 residues. Only CDR3 DNA is held: 60 bases, read in frame from base 1. This specimen's time point label, interpreted: newly diagnosed GD, antithyroid drugs for less than 3 months. For both TCR sequencing and RNA sequencing, RNA was extracted from PBMCs using TRIzol. The diagnosis of Graves' disease followed American Thyroid Association guidelines. Recruitment of patients was carried out at an endocrinology department in Xi'an, China. From each patient, around 9.3 milliliters of peripheral blood was collected into an EDTA anticoagulant tube. PBMCs were isolated by Ficoll Paque Plus density gradient separation without further T cell sorting. An Agilent 2100 Bioanalyzer and agarose gel were used to assess RNA quality, and a NanoDrop 2000 was used to measure RNA concentration.

In regard to this clonotype: Its antigen target is currently unknown. No much larger clone exists at a distance of one base, and base qualities are not known.

The sample also formed part of further work on T cells in Graves' hyperthyroidism and ophthalmopathy. Reported in the second study: Stable Graves' hyperthyroidism was defined as the absence of progression to ophthalmopathy over 18 months of follow-up. The hyperthyroidism patients were between 18 and 65 years old and newly diagnosed, with a disease duration of less than 2 months. Exclusion was applied to patients with uncontrolled infections, other autoimmune diseases, pregnancy or lactation. Diagnoses were established on the basis of clinical symptoms, serum thyroxine and TRAb, thyroid ultrasound, and orbital computed tomography. The TCR CDR3 was subjected to a first round of RT-PCR using the HTBI primer set and the Qiagen OneStep RT-PCR kit. Blood samples also contained most of the expanded thyroid clonotypes (frequency above 0.001), which suggests that blood repertoires may reflect thyroid immune responses. In cross-validation, a model built on a 13 V-J signature told ophthalmopathy apart from stable hyperthyroidism with 87.88% sensitivity and roughly 81% specificity, and in testing the same model reached 80%/75%. During validation, the model predicted progression to ophthalmopathy a median of about 6.3 months ahead of onset, with more than 55% sensitivity and roughly 75% specificity. To identify TCR V-J signatures that set the groups apart, the researchers used a discovery cohort of roughly 100 patients, made up of 43 with Graves' ophthalmopathy and about 60 with stable Graves' hyperthyroidism. Whether ophthalmopathy could be predicted prospectively was tested in an independent validation cohort made up of fewer than 20 hyperthyroidism patients plus 17 patients who later progressed to ophthalmopathy. The 90 to 100 discovery patients were randomly split 7:3 into training and test sets. In several Graves' hyperthyroidism patients, the study also compared T-cell repertoires from thyroid tissue with T-cell repertoires from blood. After sampling, hyperthyroidism patients received methimazole starting at 30 mg daily, and ophthalmopathy patients received high-dose intravenous methylprednisolone. Libraries were constructed in a second round of multiplex PCR, after which size selection and purification were performed. The libraries were sequenced on an Illumina HiSeq2000 using paired-end 100 bp reads. SOAPnuke was used to process the raw data, removing reads that contained adapters or uncalled bases, had a mean Phred below 15, or lacked an exact match to the constant primer or identifier. High-quality paired reads were merged using COPE v1.2.5, and each unique nucleotide sequence was defined as a clonotype. MiTCR v1.1 was used to align clonotypes to the IMGT TRBV, TRBD and TRBJ reference segments. Only V-J combinations with frequency above 0.0001, covering about 99% of repertoires, were analysed. A TCS score was defined as the ratio between F50 (clonal expansion) and ExV (chaos), using BLOSUM62-based TCRdist between CDR3 peptides within each V-J. Welch's t-statistics and random forest reduced some 510 V-J features to roughly 13, which were used in a naive Bayes classifier (R e1071). No statistical method was used to fix the sample size in advance, and group allocation was not hidden from the investigators. TCR Vbeta CDR3 sequencing of some 140 peripheral blood samples (under 45 ophthalmopathy, under 80 hyperthyroidism and roughly 17 progressor patients) is reported in the paper.

This sequence was found in a man aged 35-49 years with Graves disease. Donor details come from another sample of the same person, matched by shared clones. The sequence is built from TRBV7-2 and TRBJ1-3; no D gene call is confident. The material sequenced was peripheral blood mononuclear cells (PBMCs), taken at new diagnosis, from a patient treated with antithyroid drugs. The CDR3 region: CASSLAITHVAHQGSNTIYF. The DNA sequence is given as TGTGCCAGCAGCTTAGCGATCACTCATGTTGCCCATCAAGGTTCAAACACCATATATTTT.